These 9 T cell receptor beta chains came from one sample sequenced in a study of shared clonotypes between healthy human individuals. Data came from immunoSEQ multiplex PCR; TCRdb stores just in-frame clones and leaves some out. In the table there are about 2.1 million clones, around 93% of which are singletons. Only CD45RO-negative cells positively selected for CCR7 counted as naive CD8 cells, so terminally differentiated effector memory CD45RA+ cells were excluded. The specimen was naive CD8+ T cells from PBMCs. Receptors originate from a man between 18 and 29 years old in good health. Some clones in this sample may be carry-over from other donors' samples.

The chain joins TRBV19 to TRBJ2-7, with D perhaps matching TRBD2 (5 bases). The V and J ends lost 10 bases and 5 bases respectively, with 12 bases between them. The germline gives CDR1 LNHDA, CDR2 SQIVND (reference sequence). This CDR3 has 11 amino acids. The CDR3 is CATSLGNEQYF. CDR3 DNA: TGTGCCACCTCTCTCGGGAACGAGCAGTACTTC.

DNA for the CDR3: TGTGCCAGCAGCGCCCCGACTAGCAATGAGCAGTTCTTC. Residues: CASSAPTSNEQFF. The chain couples TRBV9 to TRBJ2-1; D is possibly TRBD2 (6 bases). The CDR3 runs 13 residues. The ends were cut back, 3 bases at V and 6 bases at J, with 10 bases in the middle. From germline, CDR1 is SGDLS and CDR2 YYNGEE.

This clone was observed a single time. The rearrangement uses TRBV7-9 and TRBJ1-2, with no clear D. The CDR3 has 16 amino acids. The germline gives CDR1 SEHNR, CDR2 FQNEAQ (reference sequence). V dropped 2 bases and J dropped 3 bases, with 16 bases sitting between them. CDR3 amino acids: CASSLPISGEDYGYTF. The CDR3 DNA sequence: TGTGCCAGCAGCTTACCTATAAGTGGAGAGGACTATGGCTACACCTTC.

The chain combines TRBV28 with TRBJ1-1, with TRBD1 as a possible D gene (6 bases). V dropped 1 base and J dropped 1 base, with 13 bases sitting between them. The CDR3 has 16 amino acids. Germline V gene sequence: CDR1 MDHEN, CDR2 SYDVKM. CDR3 coding DNA: TGTGCCAGCAGTTTATTTTCGGGGGCGCGGAACACTGAAGCTTTCTTT. Translation: CASSLFSGARNTEAFF.

The chain employs TRBV7-2 and TRBJ1-1; a possible D gene is TRBD1 (5 bases). The V end was cut by 1 base, the J end by 2 bases, with 11 bases between. Germline CDR1 and CDR2: SGHTA and FQGNSA. The CDR3 spans 15 residues. The CDR3: CASSLGVQGNTEAFF. CDR3 DNA: TGTGCCAGCAGCTTAGGTGTGCAGGGAAACACTGAAGCTTTCTTT. The full variable domain, its missing parts supplied by reference TRBV7-2 and TRBJ1-1, is GAGVSQSPSNKVTEKGKDVELRCDPISGHTALYWYRQSLGQGLEFLIYFQGNSAPDKSGLPSDRFSAERTGGSVSTLTIQRTQQEDSAVYLCASSLGVQGNTEAFFGQGTRLTVV.

The chain has TRBV4-1 and TRBJ2-2; D may match TRBD1 or TRBD2 (5 bases each). The CDR3 loop spans 15 amino acids. Germline V CDR1 and CDR2: MGHRA, YSYEKL. Trimming shortened V by 4 bases and J by 0 bases, and 9 bases separated the two germline ends. For the CDR3, the DNA is TGCGCCAGCAGCCCAGAGGGACCGAACACCGGGGAGCTGTTTTTT. This sequence encodes CASSPEGPNTGELFF.

This clone has only one observation. The rearrangement links TRBV14 to TRBJ2-1; either TRBD1 or TRBD2 may supply D (6 bases each). This CDR3 contains 13 residues. V shed 4 bases and J shed 10 bases, with 14 bases lying between them. Germline CDR1 is SGHDN and CDR2 is FVKESK. The CDR3 loop is CASSLLGGGEQFF. Here the CDR3 DNA reads TGTGCCAGCAGCCTTCTGGGGGGCGGGGAGCAGTTCTTC.

The rearrangement uses TRBV9 and TRBJ2-6; 10 bases match TRBD1. The V segment lost 3 bases and the J segment 1 base; nucleotides outside the gene matches: 1. Germline V gene lookup returns CDR1 SGDLS and CDR2 YYNGEE. The CDR3 is 16 amino acids. The CDR3 nucleotides are TGTGCCAGCAGCGGACAGGGGGCTTCTGGGGCCAACGTCCTGACTTTC. This translates into CASSGQGASGANVLTF. Drawing the rest from reference TRBV9 and TRBJ2-6, the complete variable domain is DSGVTQTPKHLITATGQRVTLRCSPRSGDLSVYWYQQSLDQGLQFLIQYYNGEERAKGNILERFSAQQFPDLHSELNLSSLELGDSALYFCASSGQGASGANVLTFGAGSRLTVL.

This clone was seen a single time. One end of the junction does not line up with germline, which may come from a read error. The gene calls are TRBV4-2 and TRBJ2-7, with a tentative D call TRBD2 (6 bases). The CDR3 covers 15 residues. Germline-derived CDR1 and CDR2 are LGHNA and YNFKEQ. CDR3 amino acids: CASSEERGTSYEQYF. The DNA for the CDR3 is TGTGCCAGCAGCGAAGAGCGCGGGACCTCCTACGAGCAGTACTTC.